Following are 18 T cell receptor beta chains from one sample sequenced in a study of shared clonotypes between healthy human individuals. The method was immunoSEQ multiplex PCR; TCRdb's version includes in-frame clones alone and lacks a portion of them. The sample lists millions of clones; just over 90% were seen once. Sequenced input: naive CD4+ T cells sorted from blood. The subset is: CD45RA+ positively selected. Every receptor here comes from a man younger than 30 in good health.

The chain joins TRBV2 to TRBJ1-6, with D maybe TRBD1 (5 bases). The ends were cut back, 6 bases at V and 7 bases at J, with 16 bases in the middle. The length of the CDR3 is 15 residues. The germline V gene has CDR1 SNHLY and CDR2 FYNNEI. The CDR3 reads CASSPREGSNSPLHF. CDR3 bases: TGTGCCAGCAGCCCTAGGGAGGGGAGCAATTCACCCCTCCACTTT.

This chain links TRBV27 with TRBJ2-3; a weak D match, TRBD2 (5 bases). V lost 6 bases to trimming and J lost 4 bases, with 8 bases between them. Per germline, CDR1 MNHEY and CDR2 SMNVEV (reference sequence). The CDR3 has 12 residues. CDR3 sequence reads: CASRTGADTQYF. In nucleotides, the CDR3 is TGTGCCAGCAGGACCGGGGCAGATACGCAGTATTTT.

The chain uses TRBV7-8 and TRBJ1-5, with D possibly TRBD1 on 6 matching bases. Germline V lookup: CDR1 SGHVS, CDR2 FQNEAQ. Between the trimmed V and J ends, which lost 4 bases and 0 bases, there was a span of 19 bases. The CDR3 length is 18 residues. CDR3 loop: CASSYSQTGLYSNQPQHF. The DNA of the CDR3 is TGTGCCAGCAGCTACTCTCAGACAGGCCTTTATAGCAATCAGCCCCAGCATTTT.

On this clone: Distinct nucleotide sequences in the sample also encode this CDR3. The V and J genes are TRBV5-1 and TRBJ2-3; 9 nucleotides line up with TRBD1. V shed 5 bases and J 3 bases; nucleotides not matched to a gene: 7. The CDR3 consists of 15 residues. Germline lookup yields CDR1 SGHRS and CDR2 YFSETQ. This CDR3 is CASSPGTGRTDTQYF. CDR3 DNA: TGCGCCAGCAGTCCCGGGACAGGGAGGACAGATACGCAGTATTTT.

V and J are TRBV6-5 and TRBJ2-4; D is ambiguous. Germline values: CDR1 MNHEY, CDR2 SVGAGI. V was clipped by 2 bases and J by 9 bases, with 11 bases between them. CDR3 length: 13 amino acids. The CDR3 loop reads CASSYSWAGIQYF. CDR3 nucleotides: TGTGCCAGCAGTTACAGCTGGGCTGGCATTCAGTACTTC.

The CDR3 here is CSGGIADTQYF. The DNA for the CDR3 is TGCAGCGGGGGCATTGCAGATACGCAGTATTTT. The chain carries TRBV20-1 and TRBJ2-3, with D perhaps assigned TRBD1 or TRBD2 (6 bases each). The germline V gene has CDR1 DFQATT and CDR2 SNEGSKA (reference sequence). The CDR3 covers 11 residues.

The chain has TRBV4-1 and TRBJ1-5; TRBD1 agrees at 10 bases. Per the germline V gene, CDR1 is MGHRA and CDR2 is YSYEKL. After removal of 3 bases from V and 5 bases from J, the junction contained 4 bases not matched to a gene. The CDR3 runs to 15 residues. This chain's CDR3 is CASSHQGQGHQPQHF. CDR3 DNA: TGCGCCAGCAGCCACCAGGGACAGGGGCATCAGCCCCAGCATTTT.

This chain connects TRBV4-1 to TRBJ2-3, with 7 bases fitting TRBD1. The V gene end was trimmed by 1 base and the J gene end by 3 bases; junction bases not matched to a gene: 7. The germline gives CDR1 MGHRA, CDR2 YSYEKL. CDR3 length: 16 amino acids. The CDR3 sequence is CASSQVGRGQTDTQYF. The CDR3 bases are TGCGCCAGCAGCCAAGTCGGAAGGGGGCAAACAGATACGCAGTATTTT.

The CDR3 sequence is CASTVLRHYGYTF. The CDR3 region has the DNA TGTGCCAGCACGGTGCTGAGACACTATGGCTACACCTTC. V and J are TRBV6-1 and TRBJ1-2; no clear D gene. Trimming took 7 bases from V and 3 from J, leaving 12 bases between them. Germline assignment: CDR1 MNHNS and CDR2 SASEGT. CDR3 length: 13 amino acids.

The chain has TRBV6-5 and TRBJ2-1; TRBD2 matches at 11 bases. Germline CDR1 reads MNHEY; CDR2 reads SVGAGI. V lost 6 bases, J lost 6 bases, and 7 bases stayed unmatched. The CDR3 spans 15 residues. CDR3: CASSVTSGSRNEQFF. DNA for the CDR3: TGTGCCAGCAGCGTTACTAGCGGGAGCCGCAATGAGCAGTTCTTC.

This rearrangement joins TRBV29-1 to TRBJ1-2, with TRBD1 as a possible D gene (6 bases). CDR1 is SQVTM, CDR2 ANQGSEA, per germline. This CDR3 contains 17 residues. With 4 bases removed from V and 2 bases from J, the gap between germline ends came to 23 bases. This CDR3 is CSVGRYAPIGQNYGYTF. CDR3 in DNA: TGCAGCGTTGGCCGATACGCTCCAATAGGACAGAACTATGGCTACACCTTC.

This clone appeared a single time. CDR3 sequence (DNA): TGTGCCAGCAGCCAAGGTTACGGGAGGAACACTGAAGCTTTCTTT. It is translated as CASSQGYGRNTEAFF. The V call is TRBV14, the J call TRBJ1-1, with D hard to call. The CDR3 sequence is 15 residues long. The germline V gene has CDR1 SGHDN and CDR2 FVKESK. Trimming took 1 base from V and 1 from J, leaving 10 bases between them.

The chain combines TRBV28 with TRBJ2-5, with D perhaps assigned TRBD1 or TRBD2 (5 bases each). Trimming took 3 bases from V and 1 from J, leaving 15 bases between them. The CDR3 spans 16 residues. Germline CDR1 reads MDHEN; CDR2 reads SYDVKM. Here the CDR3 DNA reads TGTGCCAGCAGTTTTTTTCGACTTGGGGGCCAAGAGACCCAGTACTTC. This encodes CASSFFRLGGQETQYF.

The CDR3 region is CASSLSTDRAGANVLTF. The CDR3, as DNA: TGTGCCAGCAGTTTATCGACAGATAGGGCTGGGGCCAACGTCCTGACTTTC. The J gene is TRBJ2-6, the V gene TRBV27; maybe TRBD1 (5 bases). Per germline, CDR1 MNHEY and CDR2 SMNVEV (reference sequence). V was pared by 0 bases and J by 2 bases, with 11 bases between. The CDR3 runs to 17 residues.

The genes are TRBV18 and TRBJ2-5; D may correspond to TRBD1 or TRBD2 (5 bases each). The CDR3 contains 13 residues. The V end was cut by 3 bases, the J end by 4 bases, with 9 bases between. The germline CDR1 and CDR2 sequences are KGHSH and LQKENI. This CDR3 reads CASSPKGRETQYF. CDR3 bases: TGTGCCAGCTCACCGAAGGGGAGAGAGACCCAGTACTTC. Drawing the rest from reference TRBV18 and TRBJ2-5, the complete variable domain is NAGVMQNPRHLVRRRGQEARLRCSPMKGHSHVYWYRQLPEEGLKFMVYLQKENIIDESGMPKERFSAEFPKEGPSILRIQQVVRGDSAAYFCASSPKGRETQYFGPGTRLLVL.

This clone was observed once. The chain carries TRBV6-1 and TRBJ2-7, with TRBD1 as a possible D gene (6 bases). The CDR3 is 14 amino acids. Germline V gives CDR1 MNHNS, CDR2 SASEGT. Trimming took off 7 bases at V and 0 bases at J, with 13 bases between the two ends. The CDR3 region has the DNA TGTGCCAGCATCGGGACAAACAGCTCCTACGAGCAGTACTTC. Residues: CASIGTNSSYEQYF.

Here the CDR3 DNA reads TGTGCCAGCTCACCCCAGGAGTCTTTGGATACGCAGTATTTT. It codes for CASSPQESLDTQYF. The chain recombines TRBV18 with TRBJ2-3; D is unclear. Germline values: CDR1 KGHSH, CDR2 LQKENI. This CDR3 region has 14 residues. Trimming stripped 3 bases from V and 6 bases from J, with 13 bases between. Looking up the rest from reference TRBV18 and TRBJ2-3 gives the full variable domain: NAGVMQNPRHLVRRRGQEARLRCSPMKGHSHVYWYRQLPEEGLKFMVYLQKENIIDESGMPKERFSAEFPKEGPSILRIQQVVRGDSAAYFCASSPQESLDTQYFGPGTRLTVL.

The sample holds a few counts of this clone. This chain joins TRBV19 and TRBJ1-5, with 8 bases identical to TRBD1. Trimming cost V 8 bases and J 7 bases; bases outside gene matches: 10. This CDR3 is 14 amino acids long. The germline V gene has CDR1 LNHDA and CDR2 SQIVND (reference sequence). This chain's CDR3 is CASSPQGANQPQHF. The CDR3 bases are TGTGCCAGTTCTCCCCAGGGGGCAAACCAGCCCCAGCATTTT.